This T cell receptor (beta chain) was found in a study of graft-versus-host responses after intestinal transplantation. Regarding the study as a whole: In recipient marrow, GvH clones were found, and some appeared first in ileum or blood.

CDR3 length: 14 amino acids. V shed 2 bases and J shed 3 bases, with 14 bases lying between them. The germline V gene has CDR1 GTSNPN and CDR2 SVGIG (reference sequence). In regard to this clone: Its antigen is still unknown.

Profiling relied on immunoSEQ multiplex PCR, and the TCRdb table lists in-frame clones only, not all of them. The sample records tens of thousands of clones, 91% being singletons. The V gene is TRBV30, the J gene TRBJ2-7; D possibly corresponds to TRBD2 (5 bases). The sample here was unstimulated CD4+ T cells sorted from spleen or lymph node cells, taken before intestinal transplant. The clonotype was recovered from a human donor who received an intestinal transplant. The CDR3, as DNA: TGTGCCTGGAGTCCTATCGGGGTTAGCTACGAGCAGTACTTC. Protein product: CAWSPIGVSYEQYF.